These 32 T cell receptor beta chains were all obtained from the same sample, sequenced in a study of blood T cell repertoires in COVID-19. The assay was immunoSEQ multiplex PCR, and TCRdb's table has in-frame clones only and misses some. The sample has 400,000 or so clones, about nine tenths seen once. The sample comprised PBMCs or T cells enriched from blood (not recorded which). The receptors derive from a man in his late teens or twenties who had recovered from COVID-19.

V is TRBV24-1 and J is TRBJ2-1; perhaps TRBD1 as D (7 bases). The CDR3 spans 16 residues. Germline V gives CDR1 KGHDR, CDR2 SFDVKD. Trimming took 1 base from V and 5 from J, leaving 14 bases between them. The CDR3 sequence is CATSDFSGGGNNEQFF. In nucleotides, the CDR3 is TGTGCCACCAGTGATTTCTCAGGGGGAGGTAACAATGAGCAGTTCTTC.

The CDR3 loop reads CASSGGQGVRTDTQYF. CDR3 in DNA: TGTGCCAGCAGCGGGGGCCAAGGTGTTAGGACAGATACGCAGTATTTT. This chain connects TRBV9 to TRBJ2-3, with D possibly TRBD1 on 5 matching bases. CDR3 length: 16 amino acids. Trimming pared 3 bases from V and 3 bases from J, leaving 17 bases between. From germline, CDR1 is SGDLS and CDR2 YYNGEE.

The gene calls are TRBV19 and TRBJ1-5; the match to TRBD1 covers 8 bases. This CDR3 has 19 residues. Trimming took 9 bases from V and 7 from J; bases not matched to a gene: 26. Germline V gene lookup returns CDR1 LNHDA and CDR2 SQIVND (reference sequence). The CDR3 bases are TGTGCCAGATACAGGGGGAGGCAGTGGGTCGCTGACAGGAGGCAGCCCCAGCATTTT. It is translated as CARYRGRQWVADRRQPQHF. The entire variable domain, with the rest obtained from reference TRBV19 and TRBJ1-5, is as follows: DGGITQSPKYLFRKEGQNVTLSCEQNLNHDAMYWYRQDPGQGLRLIYYSQIVNDFQKGDIAEGYSVSREKKESFPLTVTSAQKNPTAFYLCARYRGRQWVADRRQPQHFGDGTRLSIL.

The V and J genes are TRBV18 and TRBJ2-3, with 10 bases aligning to TRBD2. Germline CDR1 is KGHSH and CDR2 is LQKENI. The CDR3 has 17 residues. Trimming at V came to 6 bases and at J to 1 base, leaving 10 bases not matched to a gene. The CDR3 protein is CASSAGLAGVGTDTQYF. CDR3 nucleotide sequence: TGTGCCAGCTCGGCCGGGCTAGCGGGAGTCGGCACAGATACGCAGTATTTT.

The chain uses TRBV30 and TRBJ2-5; TRBD1 is a possible D gene (6 bases). The V gene lost 7 bases and the J gene lost 5 bases, with 14 bases spanning the gap. Per the germline V gene, CDR1 is GTSNPN and CDR2 is SVGIG (reference sequence). The CDR3 totals 12 residues. The CDR3 here is CALQTGGETQYF. The CDR3 nucleotides are TGTGCCTTACAGACAGGCGGGGAGACCCAGTACTTC.

The V gene is TRBV27, the J gene TRBJ2-3, with D tentatively TRBD1 (6 bases). The V end lost 8 bases, the J end lost 2 bases, and 17 bases lay between the germline ends. The CDR3 has 15 amino acids. Looked up from germline, CDR1 is MNHEY and CDR2 is SMNVEV (reference sequence). CDR3 sequence reads: CASRFSGQNTDTQYF. CDR3 nucleotide sequence: TGTGCCAGCCGCTTTTCAGGACAGAACACAGATACGCAGTATTTT.

The V call is TRBV7-3, the J call TRBJ2-3; 11 nucleotides align to TRBD2. CDR3 length: 15 amino acids. The germline CDR1 and CDR2 sequences are SGHTA and FQGTGA. Trimming removed 6 bases from V and 5 bases from J; junction bases left unmatched: 7. The CDR3 DNA reads TGTGCCAGCAGACCATCCGGACTAGCGGGAGATACGCAGTATTTT. The encoded protein is CASRPSGLAGDTQYF. The full variable domain, in which reference TRBV7-3 and TRBJ2-3 provide the parts outside the CDR3, is GAGVSQTPSNKVTEKGKYVELRCDPISGHTALYWYRQSLGQGPEFLIYFQGTGAADDSGLPNDRFFAVRPEGSVSTLKIQRTERGDSAVYLCASRPSGLAGDTQYFGPGTRLTVL.

The CDR3: CASRLLPGPSTEAFF. The CDR3, as DNA: TGCGCCAGCAGGCTCCTCCCAGGGCCGAGCACTGAAGCTTTCTTT. The J gene is TRBJ1-1, the V gene TRBV4-1; a possible D gene is TRBD1 (5 bases). The CDR3 consists of 15 residues. V was pared by 6 bases and J by 4 bases, with 18 bases between. The germline V gene encodes CDR1 MGHRA and CDR2 YSYEKL.

This clone was counted once. The gene calls are TRBV11-2 and TRBJ1-3; 7 bases agree with TRBD1. Per the germline V gene, CDR1 is SGHAT and CDR2 is FQNNGV. The CDR3 sequence is 13 residues long. With V trimmed by 5 bases and J by 4 bases, 2 bases remained unmatched. CDR3 protein: CASSRDSGNTIYF. Here the CDR3 DNA reads TGTGCCAGCAGCCGGGACAGCGGAAACACCATATATTTT.

The chain uses TRBV7-9 and TRBJ1-1; 10 nucleotides align to TRBD1. The CDR3 consists of 15 residues. V lost 5 bases and J lost 1; bases outside the gene matches: 4. Germline V lookup: CDR1 SEHNR, CDR2 FQNEAQ (reference sequence). The chain's CDR3 is CASSRDRGGNTEAFF. CDR3 sequence (DNA): TGTGCCAGCAGCCGGGACAGGGGAGGGAACACTGAAGCTTTCTTT. Based on the CDR3 plus reference TRBV7-9 and TRBJ1-1, the full variable domain is DTGVSQNPRHKITKRGQNVTFRCDPISEHNRLYWYRQTLGQGPEFLTYFQNEAQLEKSRLLSDRFSAERPKGSFSTLEIQRTEQGDSAMYLCASSRDRGGNTEAFFGQGTRLTVV.

V gene TRBV7-9 combines with J gene TRBJ1-2, with D unresolved. CDR3 length equals 13 residues. V dropped 1 base and J dropped 8 bases, with 11 bases sitting between them. Looked up from germline, CDR1 is SEHNR and CDR2 is FQNEAQ (reference sequence). This CDR3 reads CASSLEPREGYTF. CDR3 nucleotide sequence: TGTGCCAGCAGCTTAGAACCACGGGAAGGCTACACCTTC. Drawing the rest from reference TRBV7-9 and TRBJ1-2, the complete variable domain is DTGVSQNPRHKITKRGQNVTFRCDPISEHNRLYWYRQTLGQGPEFLTYFQNEAQLEKSRLLSDRFSAERPKGSFSTLEIQRTEQGDSAMYLCASSLEPREGYTFGSGTRLTVV.

This sequence joins TRBV28 and TRBJ2-7, with 8 positions matching TRBD2. Germline V gene lookup returns CDR1 MDHEN and CDR2 SYDVKM. The CDR3 spans 15 residues. With V trimmed by 6 bases and J by 3 bases, 10 bases remained unmatched. CDR3 DNA sequence: TGTGCCAGCAGCCACAGGAGCGGGAGACTCTACGAGCAGTACTTC. Protein: CASSHRSGRLYEQYF.

V is TRBV11-3 and J is TRBJ1-1; 7 positions match TRBD1. The V gene's germline CDR1 is SGHNT and CDR2 YENEEA. Trimming cost V 0 bases and J 1 base; bases outside gene matches: 5. CDR3 length: 16 residues. The CDR3 protein is CASSLESRTGNTEAFF. The CDR3 nucleotides are TGTGCCAGCAGCTTAGAATCCCGGACAGGGAACACTGAAGCTTTCTTT. Full variable domain (outside the CDR3, taken from reference TRBV11-3 and TRBJ1-1): EAGVVQSPRYKIIEKKQPVAFWCNPISGHNTLYWYLQNLGQGPELLIRYENEEAVDDSQLPKDRFSAERLKGVDSTLKIQPAELGDSAVYLCASSLESRTGNTEAFFGQGTRLTVV.

The chain uses TRBV4-1 and TRBJ2-7; 7 nucleotides match TRBD1. This CDR3 spans 14 amino acids. Trimming took 2 bases from V and 4 from J; bases not matched to a gene: 5. The V gene's germline CDR1 is MGHRA and CDR2 YSYEKL. The CDR3 spells CASSQTRTGYEQYF. CDR3 sequence (DNA): TGCGCCAGCAGCCAAACCCGGACAGGTTACGAGCAGTACTTC.

DNA of the CDR3: TGTGCCAGCAGCAAGAGGGAGCGGGAGTTCACAGATACGCAGTATTTT. Encoded protein: CASSKREREFTDTQYF. The chain combines TRBV21-1 with TRBJ2-3; TRBD2 reflects the table's D call only, with no check against the DNA. TRBV21-1 is reported as a pseudogene. CDR3 length equals 16 residues.

The chain uses TRBV6-2 or TRBV6-3 and TRBJ1-3, with 9 bases fitting TRBD1. V was pared by 2 bases and J by 1 base, with 3 bases of the junction left unmatched. Germline CDR1 MNHEY, CDR2 SVGEGT. The CDR3 runs 16 residues. The CDR3 nucleotides are TGTGCCAGCAGTTACCTGGACAGGGGATCTGGAAACACCATATATTTT. Amino acids: CASSYLDRGSGNTIYF.

The gene calls are TRBV12-3 or TRBV12-4 and TRBJ2-7; 11 bases line up with TRBD2. Losses at the gene ends were 6 bases for V and 6 bases for J; bases not matched to a gene: 4. This CDR3 is built from 13 residues. CDR3 DNA: TGTGCCAGCAGACTAGCGGGAGCGGCCGAGCAGTACTTC. It encodes CASRLAGAAEQYF.

J is TRBJ2-2 and V is TRBV19, with 8 bases lining up with TRBD1. CDR3 length: 15 amino acids. Trimming removed 5 bases from V and 5 bases from J; junction bases left unmatched: 7. Per the germline V gene, CDR1 is LNHDA and CDR2 is SQIVND (reference sequence). The CDR3 bases are TGTGCCAGTAGTCCCGGACAGGGTGTGACCGGGGAGCTGTTTTTT. It specifies CASSPGQGVTGELFF.

The CDR3 DNA reads TGTGCCAGCAGCCGGGCGGGGTACGAGCAGTACTTC. It yields the protein CASSRAGYEQYF. J is TRBJ2-7 and V is TRBV12-3 or TRBV12-4, with D possibly matching TRBD2 (6 bases). The CDR3 is 12 residues long. V lost 6 bases to trimming and J lost 4 bases, with 10 bases between them.

DNA of the CDR3: TGCGCCAGCAGCCAGAGTGGACAGATTATCACCGGGGAGCTGTTTTTT. It encodes CASSQSGQIITGELFF. The V call is TRBV4-1, the J call TRBJ2-2; a weak D match, TRBD1 (6 bases). Germline V CDR1 and CDR2: MGHRA, YSYEKL. Between the trimmed V and J ends, which lost 3 bases and 4 bases, there was a span of 15 bases. The CDR3 has 16 amino acids.

This chain connects TRBV4-2 to TRBJ2-7; no reliable D call. The germline CDR1 and CDR2 sequences are LGHNA and YNFKEQ. V gave up 4 bases and J gave up 0 bases, with 7 bases separating them. The CDR3 is 13 residues long. The DNA of the CDR3 is TGTGCCAGCAGCCCACTCTTCTCCTACGAGCAGTACTTC. Translated: CASSPLFSYEQYF.

The V and J genes are TRBV29-1 and TRBJ1-1, with unresolved D. V gave up 0 bases and J gave up 13 bases, with 21 bases separating them. Germline CDR1 is SQVTM and CDR2 is ANQGSEA. The CDR3 extends over 14 amino acids. In DNA form, the CDR3 reads TGCAGCGTTGAAGACACAGTCGGCCTCCAAAAGCTTTTCTTT. Its protein is CSVEDTVGLQKLFF.

The chain combines TRBV28 with TRBJ1-5; 9 nucleotides align to TRBD1. The ends lost 5 bases at V and 6 bases at J; junction bases unmatched: 5. The germline V gene has CDR1 MDHEN and CDR2 SYDVKM. This CDR3 has 14 amino acids. The CDR3 is CASSITGGVQPQHF. CDR3 sequence (DNA): TGTGCCAGCAGTATTACAGGGGGCGTTCAGCCCCAGCATTTT.

The gene calls are TRBV3-1 (or the pseudogene TRBV3-2) and TRBJ2-7; 10 positions agree with TRBD1. J was trimmed by 4 bases and V by 4 bases; bases with no gene match: 1. Germline CDR1 LGHDT, CDR2 YNNKEL (reference sequence). The CDR3 has 13 amino acids. DNA for the CDR3: TGTGCCAGCAGCCGGGGACAGGGGTACGAGCAGTACTTC. Translation gives CASSRGQGYEQYF.

V usage is TRBV5-4 and J usage is TRBJ2-1; possibly TRBD1 for D (6 bases). CDR1 and CDR2 (germline): SGHNT, YYREEE (reference sequence). V was pared by 1 base and J by 6 bases, with 14 bases between. The CDR3 spans 15 residues. This CDR3 reads CASSLIGGGGNEQFF. For the CDR3, the DNA is TGTGCCAGCAGCTTGATTGGGGGCGGTGGCAATGAGCAGTTCTTC.

V and J are TRBV7-2 and TRBJ1-6; no definite D call. This CDR3 has 13 amino acids. The V end was cut by 5 bases, the J end by 11 bases, with 13 bases between. CDR1 SGHTA and CDR2 FQGNSA come from the germline V gene. CDR3: CASSLERSAPLHF. The CDR3 nucleotides are TGTGCCAGCAGCCTGGAGCGGTCGGCACCCCTCCACTTT.

V is TRBV30 and J is TRBJ1-5; a weak D match, TRBD1 (5 bases). The CDR3 covers 13 residues. CDR1 and CDR2 from the germline V gene are GTSNPN and SVGIG (reference sequence). V gave up 2 bases and J gave up 6 bases, with 11 bases separating them. As DNA, the CDR3 is TGTGCCTGGAGTCCGGGGGGGATTCAGCCCCAGCATTTT. Its translation: CAWSPGGIQPQHF.

The chain employs TRBV12-3 or TRBV12-4 and TRBJ2-7; no reliable D call. The CDR3 has 13 amino acids. Trimming left V 6 bases short and J 0 bases short, with 9 bases between. The CDR3 DNA reads TGTGCCAGCAGCGGAAGGAGCTCCTACGAGCAGTACTTC. This encodes CASSGRSSYEQYF.

The chain recombines TRBV10-3 with TRBJ2-3, with 7 bases aligning to TRBD1. The CDR3 length is 14 residues. Germline assignment: CDR1 ENHRY and CDR2 SYGVKD. With V trimmed by 7 bases and J by 2 bases, 6 bases remained unmatched. In nucleotides, the CDR3 is TGTGCCATCAAGCCAGGGGGACCCACAGATACGCAGTATTTT. The encoded protein is CAIKPGGPTDTQYF.

V gene TRBV12-3 or TRBV12-4 combines with J gene TRBJ1-1; 8 nucleotides agree with TRBD1. CDR3 size: 13 residues. The V and J ends lost 6 bases and 3 bases, in that order; junction bases with no gene match: 3. This CDR3 reads CASRIQGDTEAFF. The CDR3 DNA sequence: TGTGCCAGCAGAATACAGGGGGACACTGAAGCTTTCTTT.

The chain has TRBV2 and TRBJ1-1; 10 positions match TRBD1. The junction had 3 bases not matched to a gene; V was cut back by 2 bases and J by 3 bases. The germline V gene has CDR1 SNHLY and CDR2 FYNNEI. CDR3 length: 15 residues. The CDR3 sequence is CASSERGTGDTEAFF. The CDR3, as DNA: TGTGCCAGCAGTGAAAGGGGGACAGGGGACACTGAAGCTTTCTTT.

The genes are TRBV3-1 (or the pseudogene TRBV3-2) and TRBJ2-2; D is perhaps TRBD2 (5 bases). Germline V gene data show CDR1 as LGHDT and CDR2 as YNNKEL (reference sequence). V gave up 3 bases and J gave up 1 base, with 12 bases separating them. The CDR3 has 16 amino acids. The DNA for the CDR3 is TGTGCCAGCAGCCATCCCGGACTGGGGAACACCGGGGAGCTGTTTTTT. Translating gives CASSHPGLGNTGELFF.